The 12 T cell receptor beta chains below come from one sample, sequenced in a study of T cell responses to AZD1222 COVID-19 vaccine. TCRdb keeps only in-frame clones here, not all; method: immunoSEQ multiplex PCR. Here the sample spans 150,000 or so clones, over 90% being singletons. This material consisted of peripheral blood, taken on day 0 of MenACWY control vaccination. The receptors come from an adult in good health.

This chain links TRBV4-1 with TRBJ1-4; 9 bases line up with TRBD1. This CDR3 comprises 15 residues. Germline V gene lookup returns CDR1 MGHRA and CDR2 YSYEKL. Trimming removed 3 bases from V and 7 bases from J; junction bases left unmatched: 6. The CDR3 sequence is CASSQGTGNSEKLFF. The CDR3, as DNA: TGCGCCAGCAGCCAGGGGACAGGGAATAGTGAAAAACTGTTTTTT.

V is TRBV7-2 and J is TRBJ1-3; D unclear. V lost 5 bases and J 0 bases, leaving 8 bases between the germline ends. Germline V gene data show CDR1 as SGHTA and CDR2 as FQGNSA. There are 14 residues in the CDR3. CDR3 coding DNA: TGTGCCAGCAGCCGCGGGCTCTCTGGAAACACCATATATTTT. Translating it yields CASSRGLSGNTIYF.

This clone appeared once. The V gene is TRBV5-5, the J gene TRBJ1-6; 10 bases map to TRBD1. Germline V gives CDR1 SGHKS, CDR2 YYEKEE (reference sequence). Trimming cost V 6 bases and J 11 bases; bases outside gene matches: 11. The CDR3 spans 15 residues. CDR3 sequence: CASTLGTGASPPLHF. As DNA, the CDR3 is TGTGCCAGCACCCTGGGGACAGGGGCTTCTCCACCCCTCCACTTT.

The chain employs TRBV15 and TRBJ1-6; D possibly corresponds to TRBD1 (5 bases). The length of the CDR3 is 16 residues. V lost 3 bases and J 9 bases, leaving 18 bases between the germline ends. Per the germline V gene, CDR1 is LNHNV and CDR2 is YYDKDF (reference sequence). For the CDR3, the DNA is TGTGCCACCAGCAGCGTCCCACAGGCGAGGGGTTCACCCCTCCACTTT. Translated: CATSSVPQARGSPLHF.

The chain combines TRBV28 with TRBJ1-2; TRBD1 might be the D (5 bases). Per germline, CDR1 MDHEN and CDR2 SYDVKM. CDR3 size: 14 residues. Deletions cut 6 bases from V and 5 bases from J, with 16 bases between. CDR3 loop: CASSISDGTYGYTF. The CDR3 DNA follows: TGTGCCAGCAGCATTAGTGACGGGACGTATGGCTACACCTTC.

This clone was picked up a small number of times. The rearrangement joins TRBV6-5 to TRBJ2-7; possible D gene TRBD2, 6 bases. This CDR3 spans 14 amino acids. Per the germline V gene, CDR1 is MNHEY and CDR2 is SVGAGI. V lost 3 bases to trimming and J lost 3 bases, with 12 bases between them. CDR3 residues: CASSYGRDLYEQYF. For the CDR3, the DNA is TGTGCCAGCAGTTATGGGCGGGATCTCTACGAGCAGTACTTC.

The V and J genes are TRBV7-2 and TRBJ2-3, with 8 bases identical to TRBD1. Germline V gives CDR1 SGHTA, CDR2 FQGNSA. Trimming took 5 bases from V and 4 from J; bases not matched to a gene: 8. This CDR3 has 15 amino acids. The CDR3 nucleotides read TGTGCCAGCAGCCCCCGGACAGGGTTTGCAGATACGCAGTATTTT. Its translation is CASSPRTGFADTQYF.

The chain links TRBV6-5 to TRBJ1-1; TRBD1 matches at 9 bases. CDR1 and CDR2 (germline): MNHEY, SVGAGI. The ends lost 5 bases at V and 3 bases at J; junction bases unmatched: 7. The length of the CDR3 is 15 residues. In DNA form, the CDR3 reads TGTGCCAGCAGTAAAAAGACAGGGGGGGACACTGAAGCTTTCTTT. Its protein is CASSKKTGGDTEAFF.

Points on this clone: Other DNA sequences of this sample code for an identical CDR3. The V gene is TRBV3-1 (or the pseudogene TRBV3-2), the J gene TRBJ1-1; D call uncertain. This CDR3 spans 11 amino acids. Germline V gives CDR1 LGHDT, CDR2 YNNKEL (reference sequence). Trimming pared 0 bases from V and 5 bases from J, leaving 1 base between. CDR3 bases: TGTGCCAGCAGCCAAGAGACTGAAGCTTTCTTT. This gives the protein CASSQETEAFF.

CDR3 sequence (DNA): TGCAGTGCACGGACGGTCTATGGCTACACCTTC. Translated: CSARTVYGYTF. The chain links TRBV20-1 to TRBJ1-2; D remains ambiguous. The V and J ends lost 6 bases and 4 bases respectively, with 9 bases between them. CDR3 length: 11 residues. Germline assignment: CDR1 DFQATT and CDR2 SNEGSKA (reference sequence).

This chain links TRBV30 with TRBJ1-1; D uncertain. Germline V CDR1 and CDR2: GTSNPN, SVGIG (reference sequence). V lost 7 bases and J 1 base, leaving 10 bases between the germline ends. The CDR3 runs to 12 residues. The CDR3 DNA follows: TGTGCCTATCAGGTATGGAACACTGAAGCTTTCTTT. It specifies CAYQVWNTEAFF.

The chain's CDR3 is CASGWSYNEQFF. CDR3 coding DNA: TGTGCCAGCGGGTGGTCCTACAATGAGCAGTTCTTC. The V gene is TRBV27, the J gene TRBJ2-1, with unresolved D. With 8 bases removed from V and 1 base from J, the gap between germline ends came to 6 bases. This CDR3 has 12 amino acids. CDR1 is MNHEY and CDR2 is SMNVEV in the germline V gene (reference sequence).